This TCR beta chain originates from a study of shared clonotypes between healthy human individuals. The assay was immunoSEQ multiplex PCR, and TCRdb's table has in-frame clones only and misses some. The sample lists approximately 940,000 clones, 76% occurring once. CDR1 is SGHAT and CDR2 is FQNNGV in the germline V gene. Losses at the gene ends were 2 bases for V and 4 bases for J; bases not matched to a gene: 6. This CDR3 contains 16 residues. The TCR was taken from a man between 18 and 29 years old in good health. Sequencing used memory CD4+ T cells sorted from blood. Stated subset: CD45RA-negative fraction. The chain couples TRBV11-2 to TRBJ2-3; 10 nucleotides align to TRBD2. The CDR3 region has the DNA TGTGCCAGCAGCTTAAACAGCGGGGGGGCCTCAGATACGCAGTATTTT. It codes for CASSLNSGGASDTQYF.